Listed below are T cell receptor beta chains from one sample, sequenced in a study of CD8+ T cells in alopecia areata. Repertoires were generated with immunoSEQ multiplex PCR, while TCRdb's copy carries only in-frame clones and drops some. The sample has around 100,000 clones; 45% to 65% are singletons. The sample was CD4+ T cells sorted from blood, taken at week 24, from a patient treated with tofacitinib. The receptors come from a human donor with alopecia areata. Both conserved end residues are part of each CDR3. D genes are given only for firm matches. Some rows have no size entry. The others give once, few or many, or a class for an expanded clone.

CDR3	DNA	D	size	V	J
CASSEQRDTEAFF	TGTGCCAGCAGCGAACAGCGGGACACTGAAGCTTTCTTT	-	few	TRBV7-9	TRBJ1-1
CASTVAGGQETQYF	TGTGCCAGCACCGTAGCGGGGGGCCAAGAGACCCAGTACTTC	TRBD2	-	TRBV7-9	TRBJ2-5
CSVDDRRDHYKGNSPLHF	TGCAGCGTTGATGACCGCCGGGACCACTATAAGGGGAATTCACCCCTCCACTTT	-	-	TRBV29-1	TRBJ1-6
CASGLGFGEKLFF	TGTGCCAGCGGGCTGGGCTTCGGGGAAAAACTGTTTTTT	-	once	TRBV7-9	TRBJ1-4
CASSPPGTGNEQFF	TGTGCCAGCTCACCCCCCGGGACGGGCAATGAGCAGTTCTTC	-	-	TRBV18	TRBJ2-1
CASSVLDGTSTDTQYF	TGTGCCAGCAGCGTGCTTGACGGCACTAGCACAGATACGCAGTATTTT	-	-	TRBV9	TRBJ2-3
CASQTSGQETQYF	TGTGCCAGCCAAACTAGCGGCCAAGAGACCCAGTACTTC	TRBD2	-	TRBV6-6	TRBJ2-5
CASSLQGADSPLHF	TGCGCCAGCAGCCTCCAGGGGGCGGATTCACCCCTCCACTTT	TRBD1	-	TRBV4-1	TRBJ1-6
CASSQGLAGDEQYF	TGTGCCAGCAGCCAGGGACTAGCGGGGGATGAGCAGTACTTC	TRBD2	-	TRBV5-4	TRBJ2-7
CAWSVRRGGLGGYTF	TGTGCCTGGAGTGTACGACGAGGGGGCTTAGGTGGCTACACCTTC	TRBD1	-	TRBV30	TRBJ1-2
CASSQDTVNTEAFF	TGTGCCAGCAGCCAAGATACGGTGAACACTGAAGCTTTCTTT	-	few	TRBV4-2	TRBJ1-1
CASSPGNSPLHF	TGCGCCAGCAGCCCAGGGAATTCACCCCTCCACTTT	-	-	TRBV5-1	TRBJ1-6
CASSYDSGNQPQHF	TGCGCCAGCAGCTATGACAGTGGCAATCAGCCCCAGCATTTT	-	few	TRBV5-1	TRBJ1-5
CASSPGSSYNEQFF	TGCGCCAGCAGCCCGGGATCTTCCTACAATGAGCAGTTCTTC	-	-	TRBV5-1	TRBJ2-1
CASQANHVSNTEAFF	TGTGCCAGTCAAGCCAACCACGTATCGAACACTGAAGCTTTCTTT	-	-	TRBV6-1	TRBJ1-1
CASSIRQGLENIQYF	TGTGCCAGCAGCATCAGACAGGGCCTGGAGAACATTCAGTACTTC	TRBD1	-	TRBV11-2	TRBJ2-4
CSKTSGGAHEQFF	TGCAGCAAGACTAGCGGGGGGGCCCATGAGCAGTTCTTC	TRBD2	-	TRBV29-1	TRBJ2-1
CASSVPGDNEKLFF	TGTGCCAGCAGTGTACCGGGGGATAATGAAAAACTGTTTTTT	-	-	TRBV25-1	TRBJ1-4
CASSLAPGYNSPLHF	TGTGCCAGCAGCTTAGCGCCAGGGTATAATTCACCCCTCCACTTT	-	-	TRBV11-2	TRBJ1-6
CASSSGGAERTEAFF	TGTGCCAGCAGCTCGGGGGGGGCCGAACGGACTGAAGCTTTCTTT	-	-	TRBV5-4	TRBJ1-1
CASSQNTVYNSPLHF	TGCGCCAGCAGCCAAAATACAGTGTATAATTCACCCCTCCACTTT	-	-	TRBV4-3	TRBJ1-6
CASSIGQAQETQYF	TGTGCCAGCAGCATTGGACAGGCACAAGAGACCCAGTACTTC	TRBD1	-	TRBV7-9	TRBJ2-5
CASSYGRVQNQPQHF	TGTGCCAGCAGTTACGGAAGGGTCCAAAATCAGCCCCAGCATTTT	-	-	TRBV6-6	TRBJ1-5
CAWSVLRTDTQYF	TGTGCCTGGAGTGTTTTGCGCACAGATACGCAGTATTTT	-	-	TRBV30	TRBJ2-3
CAWSPRSATTQYF	TGTGCCTGGAGCCCCCGTTCGGCAACCACGCAGTATTTT	-	-	TRBV30	TRBJ2-3
CATSDTQETQYF	TGTGCCACCTCGGACACGCAAGAGACCCAGTACTTC	-	-	TRBV6-5	TRBJ2-5
CASSLGTGRQQQYF	TGTGCCAGCAGCCTCGGGACAGGGAGACAGCAGCAGTACTTC	TRBD1	-	TRBV7-2	TRBJ2-7
CASRGGTGHYEQYF	TGTGCCAGCAGGGGCGGGACAGGGCACTACGAGCAGTACTTC	TRBD1	-	TRBV2	TRBJ2-7